This T cell receptor (beta chain) was sequenced for a study of brain T cells in children with intractable seizures. The CDR3 is 16 amino acids. Germline CDR1 SGHAT, CDR2 FQNNGV. Trimming shortened V by 0 bases and J by 5 bases, and 14 bases separated the two germline ends. Indicated time point: blood from clinic visit 5 months post-surgery; TSC patient then seizure free. Surgery cases with the highest brain T cell transcript signatures were chosen for sequencing. Sequenced by immunoSEQ multiplex PCR; TCRdb stores in-frame clones only, minus some. This sample carries under 400,000 clones, 93% of them seen once, and the ten largest clones take under 7%.

The specimen comprised peripheral blood, sampled more than 4 months after surgery. This TCR derives from a boy younger than two with tuberous sclerosis and intractable seizures. The chain uses TRBV11-2 and TRBJ2-1; D perhaps matches TRBD2 (6 bases). The CDR3 bases are TGTGCCAGCAGCTTAGATAAGCGGACGGGAGACAATGAGCAGTTCTTC. Its translation is CASSLDKRTGDNEQFF.